Described below is a single T cell receptor beta chain sequence and its context. Terminally differentiated effector memory CD45RA+ cells were left out of the naive CD8 fraction, which was CD45RO-negative and positively selected for CCR7. The data were produced by immunoSEQ multiplex PCR, yet TCRdb's version contains in-frame clones alone and is incomplete. The sample shows around 2,000,000 clones, roughly 94% of them seen only once. This sample is part of a study of shared clonotypes between healthy human individuals. The sequenced material came from naive CD8+ T cells sorted from blood. This receptor was taken from a man aged 18 to 30 in good health.

The CDR3, as DNA: TGTGCCTGGAGCGCGAGAATTAATGAAAAACTGTTTTTT. It yields the protein CAWSARINEKLFF. V is TRBV30 and J is TRBJ1-4; D unclear. The germline V gene encodes CDR1 GTSNPN and CDR2 SVGIG (reference sequence). Trimming took 3 bases from V and 4 from J, leaving 9 bases between them. There are 13 residues in the CDR3.